This T cell receptor beta chain is drawn from a study of post-analysis software for immune sequencing data. Study information: Disease courses included relapsing-remitting, secondary progressive and progressive-relapsing multiple sclerosis. Overall study results and limits: Significantly decreased normalized Chao1 diversity was recorded for multiple sclerosis patients relative to controls. TRBV5-6, TRBV5-1 and TRBV20-1 were among 4 or 5 TRBV segments more frequent in patients than controls. F measure clustering grouped samples strongly by preparation batch.

TCR beta cDNA libraries included unique molecular identifiers. T cells numbering about 0.95 to 10 million yielded 450,000 to 500,000 cDNA molecules. TCRdb recomputed calls from the PCR reads with MiXCR, one row per CDR3 protein. This table holds 750,000 to 950,000 distinct CDR3 sequences, approximately 44% found once. This clonotype turned up a few times. The antigen is unknown. CDR3 length equals 14 residues. Germline CDR1 is DFQATT and CDR2 is SNEGSKA (reference sequence). Trimming at V came to 3 bases and at J to 2 bases, leaving 0 bases not matched to a gene. The sequencing input was blood. The sequence was collected from a girl aged 5-17 years with multiple sclerosis. The chain couples TRBV20-1 to TRBJ2-6, with 8 bases lining up with TRBD1. The CDR3 loop reads CSASRGPGANVLTF. In DNA form, the CDR3 reads TGCAGTGCTAGCAGGGGGCCTGGGGCCAACGTCCTGACTTTC.